Included here is one T cell receptor beta chain sequence, with context. The antigen remains unidentified. This CDR3 has 15 amino acids. With 1 base removed from V and 3 bases from J, the gap between germline ends came to 13 bases. CDR1 SGHNT and CDR2 YYREEE come from the germline V gene (reference sequence). Data came from immunoSEQ multiplex PCR; TCRdb stores just in-frame clones and leaves some out. Sampling found about 9,200 clones, none seen once. Treatment was busulfan-fludarabine conditioning, a marrow graft, and cyclophosphamide on days +3 and +4. These data are taken from a study of T cells after posttransplantation cyclophosphamide. Whole-study findings and limits: Tissue-infiltrating T cells from skin or gut overlapped little with blood T cells. Donor-recipient repertoire similarity was low at 1-2 months, rising over year one. TRB clonality was highly associated with recipient CMV seropositivity and reactivation.

This clonotype was sampled from a female patient aged 40-49 years who received an allogeneic stem cell transplant from a related donor, was CMV-positive, and had no GVHD. The T cells may partly be graft donor cells. The chain employs TRBV5-4 and TRBJ2-5, with D perhaps TRBD2 (6 bases). The sequencing used PBMCs, collected after allogeneic stem cell transplant with posttransplant cyclophosphamide. CDR3 in DNA: TGTGCCAGCAGCTTGTACCGGGGGTTAAAAGAGACCCAGTACTTC. Residues: CASSLYRGLKETQYF. Looking up the rest from reference TRBV5-4 and TRBJ2-5 gives the full variable domain: ETGVTQSPTHLIKTRGQQVTLRCSSQSGHNTVSWYQQALGQGPQFIFQYYREEENGRGNFPPRFSGLQFPNYSSELNVNALELDDSALYLCASSLYRGLKETQYFGPGTRLLVL.